The 20 T cell receptor beta chains below all came from one sample that was sequenced in a study of T cells after yellow fever vaccination. Each CDR3 protein gets one entry after TCRdb re-called the 5' RACE reads with MiXCR. The sample consists of a few hundred thousand distinct CDR3 sequences, roughly 9% of them appearing once. Sequencing was performed on CD4+ T cells sorted from PBMCs, taken 5 days after the yellow fever booster vaccination. These receptors were collected from a man in his late teens or twenties who received the YFV17D yellow fever vaccine.

This chain uses TRBV20-1 with TRBJ2-1; possibly TRBD1 or TRBD2 for D (7 bases each). The CDR3 runs to 18 residues. CDR1 and CDR2 from the germline V gene are DFQATT and SNEGSKA (reference sequence). The germline V and J ends were trimmed by 0 bases and 8 bases, with 26 bases remaining between them. Here the CDR3 DNA reads TGCAGTGCTAGAGAACGAGCCCTAGGGAGGGGGCTACGCGATGAGCAGTTCTTC. Its protein product is CSARERALGRGLRDEQFF.

The rearrangement joins TRBV7-2 to TRBJ1-2; D is unclear. The ends were cut back, 5 bases at V and 7 bases at J, with 14 bases in the middle. Per the germline V gene, CDR1 is SGHTA and CDR2 is FQGNSA. This CDR3 is built from 13 residues. The CDR3 sequence is CASSPVEGAGYTF. The CDR3 bases are TGTGCCAGCAGCCCAGTTGAGGGAGCTGGCTACACCTTC.

Only a few counts were recorded for this clonotype. The V gene is TRBV7-2, the J gene TRBJ1-2, with D unresolved. Trimming shortened V by 2 bases and J by 6 bases, and 16 bases separated the two germline ends. The CDR3 totals 15 residues. From germline, CDR1 is SGHTA and CDR2 FQGNSA. CDR3 sequence reads: CASSLLEAGWDGYTF. In nucleotides, the CDR3 is TGTGCCAGCAGCTTACTCGAAGCGGGATGGGATGGCTACACCTTC. Based on the CDR3 plus reference TRBV7-2 and TRBJ1-2, the full variable domain is GAGVSQSPSNKVTEKGKDVELRCDPISGHTALYWYRQSLGQGLEFLIYFQGNSAPDKSGLPSDRFSAERTGGSVSTLTIQRTQQEDSAVYLCASSLLEAGWDGYTFGSGTRLTVV.

The chain couples TRBV7-9 to TRBJ2-3; TRBD1 aligns across 9 bases. The CDR3 length is 15 residues. Germline CDR1 is SEHNR and CDR2 is FQNEAQ (reference sequence). Unmatched junction bases numbered 6, after V lost 5 bases and J lost 3 bases. The DNA of the CDR3 is TGTGCCAGCAGCCCCGGGACAGGGCGGACAGATACGCAGTATTTT. Translation gives CASSPGTGRTDTQYF. The full variable domain, in which reference TRBV7-9 and TRBJ2-3 provide the parts outside the CDR3, is DTGVSQNPRHKITKRGQNVTFRCDPISEHNRLYWYRQTLGQGPEFLTYFQNEAQLEKSRLLSDRFSAERPKGSFSTLEIQRTEQGDSAMYLCASSPGTGRTDTQYFGPGTRLTVL.

The chain joins TRBV18 to TRBJ1-1, with 7 bases aligning to TRBD1. CDR3 length: 14 amino acids. CDR1 and CDR2 from the germline V gene are KGHSH and LQKENI. J was trimmed by 5 bases and V by 6 bases; bases with no gene match: 9. The CDR3 DNA follows: TGTGCCAGCTCCGGGCAAACAGGGGAAACTGAAGCTTTCTTT. This translates into CASSGQTGETEAFF.

This clonotype was seen a handful of times. V and J are TRBV6-5 and TRBJ2-2, with TRBD1 matching 7 bases. CDR1 MNHEY and CDR2 SVGAGI come from the germline V gene. CDR3 length: 13 residues. J was trimmed by 4 bases and V by 7 bases; bases with no gene match: 3. CDR3 region: CASTTGVTGELFF. CDR3 in DNA: TGTGCCAGCACTACAGGGGTCACCGGGGAGCTGTTTTTT.

CDR3 region: CASSPWATRGEKLFF. The CDR3 region has the DNA TGTGCCAGCAGTCCATGGGCCACCCGTGGTGAAAAACTGTTTTTT. The gene calls are TRBV27 and TRBJ1-4; no reliable D call. The CDR3 totals 15 residues. Looked up from germline, CDR1 is MNHEY and CDR2 is SMNVEV (reference sequence). V lost 5 bases to trimming and J lost 7 bases, with 17 bases between them.

This clonotype was seen at least ten times. The V and J genes are TRBV29-1 and TRBJ1-1; a weak D match, TRBD1 (6 bases). The CDR3 consists of 13 residues. V dropped 7 bases and J dropped 4 bases, with 16 bases sitting between them. Germline V CDR1 and CDR2: SQVTM, ANQGSEA. The CDR3 nucleotides are TGCAGCGCGCACAGGGACATGGGCACTGAAGCTTTCTTT. This translates into CSAHRDMGTEAFF.

The V gene is TRBV20-1, the J gene TRBJ2-1; the D call may be TRBD1 or TRBD2 (5 bases each). The CDR3 length is 14 residues. V gave up 2 bases and J gave up 10 bases, with 18 bases separating them. From germline, CDR1 is DFQATT and CDR2 SNEGSKA (reference sequence). The DNA for the CDR3 is TGCAGTGCTAGAAACCCTGTATGGGACCTAGAGCAGTTCTTC. Translating gives CSARNPVWDLEQFF.

The table lists this clonotype with many counts. V gene TRBV20-1 combines with J gene TRBJ1-2; D gene uncertain. Trimming removed 3 bases from V and 3 bases from J, with 17 bases in between. Germline V CDR1 and CDR2: DFQATT, SNEGSKA (reference sequence). The length of the CDR3 is 15 residues. The DNA of the CDR3 is TGCAGTGCTAGTCCTGGTACATCTAAGGACTATGGCTACACCTTC. Its protein is CSASPGTSKDYGYTF.

This chain links TRBV20-1 with TRBJ1-1, with 7 nucleotides matching TRBD1. Germline values: CDR1 DFQATT, CDR2 SNEGSKA (reference sequence). CDR3 length equals 15 residues. V gave up 5 bases and J gave up 0 bases; unmatched junction bases: 9. The CDR3 nucleotides are TGCAGTGCTTTTAGTTCGACAGGGCTGAACACTGAAGCTTTCTTT. Protein sequence: CSAFSSTGLNTEAFF.

J is TRBJ1-6 and V is TRBV4-3; D possibly corresponds to TRBD1 (5 bases). V was clipped by 0 bases and J by 12 bases, with 18 bases between them. The germline CDR1 and CDR2 sequences are LGHNA and YSLEER. The CDR3 extends over 16 amino acids. This chain's CDR3 is CASSQDWAPRGEPLHF. CDR3 coding DNA: TGCGCCAGCAGCCAAGATTGGGCCCCCCGGGGGGAACCCCTCCACTTT.

The gene calls are TRBV19 and TRBJ1-2; 7 positions agree with TRBD1. Trimming cost V 6 bases and J 4 bases; bases outside gene matches: 8. The CDR3 is 14 residues long. Germline V gives CDR1 LNHDA, CDR2 SQIVND (reference sequence). CDR3 in amino acids: CASSTDRVLYGYTF. The CDR3 nucleotides read TGTGCCAGTAGCACCGACAGGGTACTCTATGGCTACACCTTC.

This clonotype was seen repeatedly, ten times or more. This chain links TRBV29-1 with TRBJ2-5; D perhaps matches TRBD1 (5 bases). V shed 0 bases and J shed 7 bases, with 15 bases lying between them. Germline CDR1 SQVTM, CDR2 ANQGSEA. The CDR3 loop spans 14 amino acids. CDR3 protein: CSVEDRLGLRTQYF. The CDR3 DNA sequence: TGCAGCGTTGAAGATAGACTGGGGCTTAGGACCCAGTACTTC.

This chain uses TRBV7-9 with TRBJ1-6, with a possible D match to TRBD1 (5 bases). The germline V gene encodes CDR1 SEHNR and CDR2 FQNEAQ (reference sequence). This CDR3 region has 16 residues. V lost 5 bases, J lost 11 bases, and 22 bases lay in between. In DNA form, the CDR3 reads TGTGCCAGCAGCGCTTACGGCCCCGGGGGTCAACCACCCCTCCACTTT. This codes for CASSAYGPGGQPPLHF.

The chain employs TRBV7-9 and TRBJ2-7, with D perhaps TRBD2 (7 bases). V was trimmed by 5 bases and J by 9 bases, leaving 14 bases between them. The CDR3 length is 12 residues. CDR1 and CDR2 from the germline V gene are SEHNR and FQNEAQ (reference sequence). CDR3: CASSRGGAWQYF. Here the CDR3 DNA reads TGTGCCAGCAGCCGCGGGGGCGCGTGGCAGTACTTC. The whole variable domain, remainder taken from reference TRBV7-9 and TRBJ2-7, is DTGVSQNPRHKITKRGQNVTFRCDPISEHNRLYWYRQTLGQGPEFLTYFQNEAQLEKSRLLSDRFSAERPKGSFSTLEIQRTEQGDSAMYLCASSRGGAWQYFGPGTRLTVT.

This clonotype was detected a few times. V usage is TRBV5-1 and J usage is TRBJ2-5; a weak D match, TRBD1 (7 bases). Trimming took 4 bases from V and 2 from J, leaving 15 bases between them. The CDR3 sequence is 15 residues long. Germline V gene data show CDR1 as SGHRS and CDR2 as YFSETQ. The CDR3 nucleotides are TGCGCCAGCAGCCGCGGGACAGAGCTTCAAGAGACCCAGTACTTC. Its protein product is CASSRGTELQETQYF. Full variable domain (remainder filled in from reference TRBV5-1 and TRBJ2-5): KAGVTQTPRYLIKTRGQQVTLSCSPISGHRSVSWYQQTPGQGLQFLFEYFSETQRNKGNFPGRFSGRQFSNSRSEMNVSTLELGDSALYLCASSRGTELQETQYFGPGTRLLVL.

In this sample, this clonotype turned up many times. In DNA, the CDR3 is TGTGCCAGCAGCGCCTCCGGGACAGGGTGGGGTGGCTACACCTTC. Protein product: CASSASGTGWGGYTF. The gene calls are TRBV9 and TRBJ1-2; 9 nucleotides agree with TRBD1. CDR1 SGDLS and CDR2 YYNGEE come from the germline V gene. CDR3 length: 15 residues. Trimming cost V 3 bases and J 7 bases; bases outside gene matches: 10.

The J gene is TRBJ1-3, the V gene TRBV10-3; unclear D gene. V was trimmed by 5 bases and J by 0 bases, leaving 11 bases between them. The CDR3 runs 15 residues. Germline loops: CDR1 ENHRY, CDR2 SYGVKD. Written as DNA, the CDR3 is TGTGCCATCAGTCCTCAGCCGAACTCTGGAAACACCATATATTTT. Translating gives CAISPQPNSGNTIYF.

In its sample, this clonotype was seen a few times. This CDR3 is CSAAGQVPRGYTF. For the CDR3, the DNA is TGCAGTGCTGCTGGACAGGTTCCGCGTGGCTACACCTTC. This rearrangement joins TRBV20-1 to TRBJ1-2; TRBD1 matches 7 bases. Germline values: CDR1 DFQATT, CDR2 SNEGSKA (reference sequence). This CDR3 has 13 amino acids. J gave up 7 bases and V 5 bases, and 10 bases lay outside the gene matches.